The entry below gives a single T cell receptor (beta chain) sequence along with its context. Its cognate antigen is unknown. The sample belongs to a study of relationships among human T cell subsets. General study points: Bead sorting may have left some CD4+CD8+ double-positive cells. Th1, Th2 and regulatory T cells shared many CDR3 sequences.

Germline V gene sequence: CDR1 LNHDA, CDR2 SQIVND (reference sequence). This CDR3 contains 15 residues. V shed 4 bases and J 3 bases; nucleotides not matched to a gene: 5. Anti-CD45RO beads selected memory T cells out of the CD45RA-negative fraction. TCR alpha and beta CDR3s were amplified from mRNA by semiquantitative ARM-PCR. In ARM-PCR, communal superprimers followed tagged nested gene-specific primers for exponential amplification. Nested primers were removed by exonuclease before the second PCR round. TCRdb re-analysed the multiplex PCR reads in MiXCR, keeping a single row per CDR3 protein. Of about 8,900 distinct CDR3 sequences in the sample, around 49% are singletons; the top ten hold approximately 5.4%.

The TCR was taken from a man aged 35 to 55 in good health. The rearrangement uses TRBV19 and TRBJ2-7; 11 nucleotides line up with TRBD2. The sequenced sample was memory T cells sorted from blood. The CDR3 spells CASSKGTSGVYEQYF. Here the CDR3 DNA reads TGTGCCAGTAGTAAGGGGACTAGCGGAGTCTACGAGCAGTACTTC.